The subject of this entry is one TCR beta chain. The same CDR3 is also encoded by other DNA sequences in this sample. The table came from immunoSEQ multiplex PCR; TCRdb's copy has only in-frame clones and leaves some out. The sample holds about 400,000 clones, approximately 90% seen once. Treatment described: over 15 received Ad26.COV2.S at low or high dose, single or two shots; about 5 received placebo; per-sample allocation not given. Collection of samples fell on day 63 after the first vaccine or placebo injection. The CDR3 consists of 15 residues. V was clipped by 0 bases and J by 3 bases; unmatched bases: 4. Per the germline V gene, CDR1 is MGHRA and CDR2 is YSYEKL. This sample is part of a study of Ad26.COV2.S vaccination and SARS-CoV-2 variants.

The starting material was peripheral blood, obtained in a trial of Ad26.COV2.S vaccine versus placebo. This sequence originates from a person between 18 and 65 years old who received the Ad26.COV2.S COVID-19 vaccine or a placebo. The J gene is TRBJ2-7, the V gene TRBV4-1, with 8 nucleotides matching TRBD2. The CDR3 loop reads CASSQDFTSGYEQYF. The CDR3 region has the DNA TGCGCCAGCAGCCAAGATTTCACTAGCGGCTACGAGCAGTACTTC.